This T cell receptor (beta chain) derives from a study of T cells in Graves' hyperthyroidism and ophthalmopathy. Findings and caveats of the study: A 13 V-J signature model discriminated ophthalmopathy versus stable hyperthyroidism.

There are many counts of this clonotype. The antigen remains unidentified. Trimming at V came to 0 bases and at J to 4 bases, leaving 4 bases not matched to a gene. The CDR3 runs 14 residues. Per germline, CDR1 DFQATT and CDR2 SNEGSKA (reference sequence). A NOSPECS grade of at least 4, a Clinical Activity Score of at least 3 and duration under 3 months were recorded in ophthalmopathy patients. The CDR3 regions of TCR beta were amplified from RNA transcripts. A first-round RT-PCR of the TCR CDR3 used the HTBI primer set. TCRdb itself ran the multiplex PCR reads through MiXCR, one entry per CDR3 protein. The sample has some 370,000 distinct CDR3 sequences; around an eighth are singletons.

This sequence joins TRBV20-1 and TRBJ2-5, with TRBD1 identical over 8 bases. This TCR was recovered from a man aged 45 to 65 with Graves' ophthalmopathy. The sample consisted of blood. The CDR3 DNA reads as TGCAGTGCTAGAGATCAGACAGGGGCAGAGACCCAGTACTTC. This codes for CSARDQTGAETQYF.